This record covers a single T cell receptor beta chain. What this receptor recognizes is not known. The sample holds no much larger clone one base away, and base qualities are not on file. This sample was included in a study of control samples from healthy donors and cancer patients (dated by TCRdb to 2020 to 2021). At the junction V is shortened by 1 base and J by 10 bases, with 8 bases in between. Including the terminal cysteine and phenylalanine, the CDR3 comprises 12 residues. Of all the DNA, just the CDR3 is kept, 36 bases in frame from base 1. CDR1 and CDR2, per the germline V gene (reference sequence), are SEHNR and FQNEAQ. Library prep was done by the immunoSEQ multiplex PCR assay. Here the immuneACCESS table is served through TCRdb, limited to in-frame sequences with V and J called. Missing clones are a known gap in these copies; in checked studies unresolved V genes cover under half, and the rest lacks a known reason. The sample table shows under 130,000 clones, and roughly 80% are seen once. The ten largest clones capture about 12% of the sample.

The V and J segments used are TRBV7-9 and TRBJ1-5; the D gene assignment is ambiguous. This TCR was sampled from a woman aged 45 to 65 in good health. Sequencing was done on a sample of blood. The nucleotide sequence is TGTGCCAGCAGCTTAGGCAGTGATCCCCAGCATTTT. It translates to CASSLGSDPQHF.